In this sample, the clone carrying this T cell receptor (beta chain) turned up once. This entry belongs to a study of blood T cell repertoires in COVID-19. This CDR3 has 18 amino acids. CDR1 SEHNR and CDR2 FQNEAQ come from the germline V gene (reference sequence). V was pared by 6 bases and J by 6 bases, with 18 bases of the junction left unmatched. This table comes from immunoSEQ multiplex PCR, and its TCRdb copy is limited to in-frame clones, with some not included. The sample contains some 300,000 clones, about 88% of which appear only once. Sequencing was done on a sample of peripheral blood. The genes are TRBV7-9 and TRBJ2-7, with 12 bases matching TRBD1. This receptor was taken from a woman aged 70-85 years with COVID-19, enrolled during active disease. Here the CDR3 reads CASRPSIGTGGIGGEQYF. The CDR3 DNA is TGTGCCAGCAGACCTTCCATCGGGACAGGGGGCATTGGAGGCGAGCAGTACTTC.